This TCR beta chain was retrieved from a study of OX40 agonist ivuxolimab in advanced cancers. Study-level results: The 0.1-3.0 mg/kg partial responders had among the lowest clonal expansion. In the 0.1 to 3.0 mg/kg range, CD4+ and CD8+ blood T cells had expanded clonally by week 6.

The CDR3 sequence is 15 residues long. V lost 2 bases and J 0 bases, leaving 9 bases between the germline ends. Germline V gene sequence: CDR1 SGHDT, CDR2 YYEEEE. The table came from immunoSEQ multiplex PCR; TCRdb's copy has only in-frame clones and leaves some out. The sample has 60,000 to 75,000 clones; 88% are singletons. Sampled blood was obtained at baseline, cycle 4 day 1, and cycle 7 day 1. About this clone itself: Its specificity is unknown.

This clonotype was sampled from an adult with an advanced solid tumor such as melanoma, head and neck, liver or kidney cancer. The input for sequencing was CD4+ or CD8+ T cells sorted from blood, taken in a trial of the OX40 agonist ivuxolimab. The chain employs TRBV5-6 and TRBJ2-1; D unclear. The CDR3 loop is CASSLVASSYNEQFF. The CDR3 bases are TGTGCCAGCAGCTTAGTAGCCAGCTCCTACAATGAGCAGTTCTTC.